The 15 T cell receptor beta chains listed next were all sequenced from one sample in a study of T cell clonality in common variable immunodeficiency. Produced via immunoSEQ multiplex PCR; TCRdb's table is partial and in-frame only. Observed are about 35,000 clones, no singletons, with the top ten taking about 1%. Material: peripheral blood mononuclear cells. The receptors were sampled from a person aged 18 to 75 in good health.

There are many counts of this clone. The read comes to an end 3 residues before the CDR3 does, leaving the germline J gene to fill in the end. The chain links TRBV2 to TRBJ2-1, with 12 bases aligning to TRBD2. With V trimmed by 7 bases and J by 5 bases, 9 bases remained unmatched. Germline CDR1 reads SNHLY; CDR2 reads FYNNEI. The CDR3 extends over 16 amino acids. The DNA read from the CDR3 is TGTGCCAGCATGGCTAGCGGGAGGGCCCCGGACAATGAG. This translates into CASMASGRAPDNE. The CDR3 in full is CASMASGRAPDNEQFF.

There are many counts of this clone. The read is 3 residues too short to cover the CDR3 end, so that end is filled in from the germline J gene. The rearrangement uses TRBV30 and TRBJ2-2, with 7 bases that match TRBD2. This CDR3 region has 16 residues. Germline V gene sequence: CDR1 GTSNPN, CDR2 SVGIG (reference sequence). The part of the CDR3 DNA that was read is TGTGCGGAAAGGAGCGGGGCGCGGAGGAACACCGGGGAG. Amino acid sequence: CAERSGARRNTGE. The entire CDR3 protein is CAERSGARRNTGELFF. The full variable domain, completed using reference TRBV30 and TRBJ2-2, is SQTIHQWPATLVQPVGSPLSLECTVEGTSNPNLYWYRQAAGRGLQLLFYSVGIGQISSEVPQNLSASRPQDRQFILSSKKLLLSDSGFYLCAERSGARRNTGELFFGEGSRLTVL.

The table lists this clone with many counts. The read stops 3 residues short of the end of the CDR3; the missing end is completed from the germline J gene. The J gene is TRBJ1-2, the V gene TRBV20-1; no firm D call. The length of the CDR3 is 16 residues. V shed 0 bases and J shed 0 bases, with 14 bases lying between them. From germline, CDR1 is DFQATT and CDR2 SNEGSKA (reference sequence). The CDR3 loop is CSARDHRREANYGYTF. Partial CDR3 DNA: TGCAGTGCTAGAGACCACCGGCGGGAAGCTAACTATGGC.

This clone was picked up many times. The sequence runs out 3 residues before the end of the CDR3; the remainder is reconstructed from the germline J gene. The chain combines TRBV18 with TRBJ1-1; D might be TRBD1 (6 bases). This CDR3 contains 16 residues. V lost 3 bases, J lost 0 bases, and 14 bases lay in between. The germline gives CDR1 KGHSH, CDR2 LQKENI. Here the CDR3 reads CASSPTRGTMNTEAFF. The sequenced part of the CDR3 DNA is TGTGCCAGCTCACCCACGAGGGGGACAATGAACACTGAA.

This clone was recorded at least ten times. The read halts 3 residues ahead of the CDR3 end, with the missing end drawn from the germline J gene. This chain links TRBV11-2 with TRBJ2-5; D uncertain. CDR1 is SGHAT and CDR2 is FQNNGV in the germline V gene. This CDR3 is built from 14 residues. V lost 1 base and J 5 bases, leaving 11 bases between the germline ends. The CDR3 protein is CASSLGPSYETQYF. The CDR3 DNA, read in part, is TGTGCCAGCAGCTTAGGTCCCAGTTATGAGACC.

There are many counts of this clone. The read ends 3 residues before the CDR3 terminus; that terminus is restored from the germline J gene. The rearrangement links TRBV20-1 to TRBJ2-5, with TRBD1 identical over 8 bases. This CDR3 region has 12 residues. The ends lost 3 bases at V and 4 bases at J; junction bases unmatched: 1. Per germline, CDR1 DFQATT and CDR2 SNEGSKA (reference sequence). CDR3 DNA, as far as it was read: TGCAGTGCTAGCGACAGGGGAGAGACC. Translated: CSASDRGET. The complete CDR3 reads CSASDRGETQYF.

This clone showed up many times. The CDR3 end is not reached by the read, which stops 3 residues before it; the germline J gene fills it in. J is TRBJ2-3 and V is TRBV20-1, with D perhaps assigned TRBD1 or TRBD2 (5 bases each). The CDR3 runs to 12 residues. The ends were cut back, 6 bases at V and 3 bases at J, with 10 bases in the middle. Germline V gene sequence: CDR1 DFQATT, CDR2 SNEGSKA (reference sequence). Here the CDR3 reads CSAPRETDTQYF. CDR3 DNA (partial): TGCAGTGCGCCCAGGGAGACAGATACG.

This clone showed up many times. The read falls 3 residues short of the CDR3 end, and the missing part is taken from the germline J gene. The chain combines TRBV3-1 (or the pseudogene TRBV3-2) with TRBJ2-3, with 8 nucleotides matching TRBD2. This CDR3 has 16 residues. Germline loops: CDR1 LGHDT, CDR2 YNNKEL (reference sequence). The CDR3: CASSPLIGGGLKAQYF. The sequenced CDR3 bases are TGTGCCAGCAGCCCCCTAATCGGGGGGGGCCTTAAGGCG.

This clone was picked up many times. The read gets to within 3 residues of the CDR3 end, and the germline J gene fills in the rest. V is TRBV7-9 and J is TRBJ2-7; D is possibly TRBD1 (6 bases). Trimming took off 1 base at V and 2 bases at J, with 6 bases between the two ends. The CDR3 consists of 13 residues. Germline lookup yields CDR1 SEHNR and CDR2 FQNEAQ (reference sequence). The CDR3 here is CASSLEGAYEQYF. The DNA read from the CDR3 is TGTGCCAGCAGCTTAGAGGGGGCCTACGAG.

At least ten counts were recorded for this clone. Since a much larger clone is just one base distant, this may be a read error. Read sequence stops 3 residues before the CDR3 end, and the germline J gene provides the missing end. The V and J genes are TRBV10-3 and TRBJ2-3; D not certain. CDR1 is ENHRY, CDR2 SYGVKD, per germline. CDR3 length: 12 amino acids. CDR3 DNA, as far as it was read: TGTGCCACCAGTACTAGCACAGATACG. This codes for CATSTSTDT. The whole CDR3 protein reads CATSTSTDTQYF.

At least ten counts were recorded for this clone. One end of the junction varies from germline; a read error may be responsible. The read stops 3 residues short of the end of the CDR3; the missing end is completed from the germline J gene. This rearrangement joins TRBV4-2 to TRBJ2-1, with 13 bases matching TRBD2. CDR1 and CDR2 (germline): LGHNA, YNFKEQ. The CDR3 contains 18 residues. The DNA read from the CDR3 is TGCGCCAGCAGCCAAGATCGCGGACTAGCGGGAGAGTACAATGAG. It codes for CASSQDRGLAGEYNE. In full, the CDR3 reads CASSQDRGLAGEYNEQFF.

This clone was counted ten times or more. The read falls 3 residues short of the CDR3 end, and the missing part is taken from the germline J gene. The chain combines TRBV7-8 with TRBJ1-4, with TRBD1 matching 7 bases. The CDR3 loop spans 15 amino acids. Per the germline V gene, CDR1 is SGHVS and CDR2 is FQNEAQ. V was pared by 4 bases and J by 4 bases, with 6 bases of the junction left unmatched. This CDR3 is CASSSRTGNNEKLFF. The CDR3 DNA, read in part, is TGTGCCAGCAGCTCGCGGACAGGAAATAATGAAAAA.

At least ten counts were recorded for this clone. The read halts 3 residues ahead of the CDR3 end, with the missing end drawn from the germline J gene. The chain couples TRBV5-1 to TRBJ1-2; TRBD1 might be the D (5 bases). CDR1 and CDR2 (germline): SGHRS, YFSETQ. The length of the CDR3 is 16 residues. V lost 0 bases and J lost 3, with 15 bases in between. Partial CDR3 DNA: TGCGCCAGCAGCTTGGGAGGCGACAGCACTCACTATGGC. It is translated as CASSLGGDSTHYG. The full CDR3 sequence reads CASSLGGDSTHYGYTF. Combining the CDR3 with reference TRBV5-1 and TRBJ1-2 gives the whole variable domain KAGVTQTPRYLIKTRGQQVTLSCSPISGHRSVSWYQQTPGQGLQFLFEYFSETQRNKGNFPGRFSGRQFSNSRSEMNVSTLELGDSALYLCASSLGGDSTHYGYTFGSGTRLTVV.

This clone was detected many times. CDR3 bases read: TGTGCCAGCTCACCAGCGGCGGGAGGGAACACCGGGGAG. Encoded protein: CASSPAAGGNTGE. The CDR3, in full, reads CASSPAAGGNTGELFF. The rearrangement links TRBV18 to TRBJ2-2, with 8 bases identical to TRBD2. The observed sequence ends 3 residues before the CDR3 terminus, with the missing tail filled in from the germline J gene. J gave up 1 base and V 2 bases, and 3 bases lay outside the gene matches. Per germline, CDR1 KGHSH and CDR2 LQKENI. The CDR3 is 16 residues long.

This clone has at least ten counts. A junction boundary mismatches the germline segment, possibly from a read error. The CDR3 extends 3 residues past the end of the read, so its final part is completed from the germline J gene. The chain links TRBV7-7 to TRBJ2-7, with a weak D call TRBD1 (5 bases). CDR3 length: 13 residues. Germline values: CDR1 SSHAT, CDR2 FNYEAQ (reference sequence). The sequenced part of the CDR3 DNA is TGTGCTAGCAGCTTTCGACAGTCCTACGAG. Residues: CASSFRQSYE. The full CDR3 protein reads CASSFRQSYEQYF.